The T cell receptor beta chain described here comes from a study of blood T cell repertoires in COVID-19. Across the study: Sources were T cells, B-cell-depleted T cells, or PBMCs; the material itself was cDNA or gDNA.

How the authors handled the data: How many nucleated cells were present was estimated from reference gene primer amplification. The data were produced by immunoSEQ multiplex PCR, yet TCRdb's version contains in-frame clones alone and is incomplete. V, J and clone size are taken as reported in that table, and D and trimming were inferred from the DNA itself. The data contain 270,000 or so clones, less than 90% of them singletons. Trimming removed 3 bases at V and 2 bases at J, with 8 bases between. The length of the CDR3 is 13 residues. The germline V gene has CDR1 SGHRS and CDR2 YFSETQ. The sample taken for sequencing was peripheral blood. The genes are TRBV5-1 and TRBJ2-5; D gene unclear. The source is a human donor in a cohort sampled during active COVID-19. The CDR3 region has the DNA TGCGCCAGCAGCTCCAACCGGCAAGAGACCCAGTACTTC. It is translated as CASSSNRQETQYF.